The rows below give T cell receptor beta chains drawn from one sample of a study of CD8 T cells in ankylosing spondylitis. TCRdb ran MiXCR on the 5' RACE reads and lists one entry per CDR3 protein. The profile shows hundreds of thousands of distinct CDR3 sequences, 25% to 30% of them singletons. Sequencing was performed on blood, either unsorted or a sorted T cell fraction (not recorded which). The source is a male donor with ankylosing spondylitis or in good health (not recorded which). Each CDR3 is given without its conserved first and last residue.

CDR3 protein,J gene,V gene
ASRPNSDTQY,TRBJ2-3,TRBV5-5
ASSERDRMDTEAF,TRBJ1-1,TRBV5-1
SAGGFMGLQSGGYT,TRBJ1-2,TRBV20-1
SAPDRPQGYEQY,TRBJ2-7,TRBV20-1
SATGGGEQY,TRBJ2-7,TRBV20-1
ASSSRKNTGELF,TRBJ2-2,TRBV11-2
SASGQGGLETQY,TRBJ2-5,TRBV20-1
ASSLSPGYYTEAF,TRBJ1-1,TRBV5-1
ASSFISAQGADTQY,TRBJ2-3,TRBV7-2
SALPGSGFGTEAF,TRBJ1-1,TRBV20-1
TSSLASMNTEAF,TRBJ1-1,TRBV12-3/TRBV12-4
ASSQGPYDSGNTIY,TRBJ1-3,TRBV28
SVEMDGKTQY,TRBJ2-5,TRBV29-1
ATSRRALGVQPQH,TRBJ1-5,TRBV15
ASSSRRGHETQY,TRBJ2-5,TRBV12-3/TRBV12-4
ASSKAGSYEQY,TRBJ2-7,TRBV11-2
SATLRGSTDTQY,TRBJ2-3,TRBV20-1
ASSLVGWQSYEQY,TRBJ2-7,TRBV7-2
SVDAGVRKTQY,TRBJ2-5,TRBV29-1
SVSRTGYEQY,TRBJ2-7,TRBV29-1
SAHRGDTQY,TRBJ2-3,TRBV20-1
SFRDERY,TRBJ2-7,TRBV29-1
ASSLGNSGRGSYEQY,TRBJ2-7,TRBV7-2
ASSRTGPDQPQH,TRBJ1-5,TRBV2
ASSQDTVEGGEQF,TRBJ2-1,TRBV4-3
ASSQGDRADTGELF,TRBJ2-2,TRBV4-3
SASRQGPYGYT,TRBJ1-2,TRBV20-1
ASRTTSFPETQY,TRBJ2-5,TRBV6-1
ASSAQGLAGGEQF,TRBJ2-1,TRBV7-2
ASSLSGYPSLVSEQY,TRBJ2-7,TRBV27
ASSPQPGGDTQY,TRBJ2-3,TRBV7-8
ASSQDQGVAEAF,TRBJ1-1,TRBV4-2
ATSRDPQGGSPLH,TRBJ1-6,TRBV15
ASSWSGNTEAF,TRBJ1-1,TRBV5-5
ASTTSGGSYNEQF,TRBJ2-1,TRBV6-1
SASGLGNSPLH,TRBJ1-6,TRBV20-1
SATRLDRSSYEQY,TRBJ2-7,TRBV20-1
SLGQTSNQPQH,TRBJ1-5,TRBV20-1
ASSPPGAARETQY,TRBJ2-5,TRBV5-6
ASSPWGGTDTQY,TRBJ2-3,TRBV18